This T cell receptor (beta chain) was observed in a study of shared clonotypes between healthy human individuals (TCRdb year 2020). Describing the broader study: The cohort included a few men and a couple of women between 18 and 49 years of age. For each donor, CD4 naive and CD4 memory were each run on three plates, CD8 naive on two plates, and CD8 memory on one plate. To estimate repertoire size and how much clonotypes are shared between individuals, the study performed deep sequencing of blood TCR repertoires from a few healthy adults. To increase sequencing depth and limit assay-specific biases, different laboratories used diverse techniques to prepare libraries and sequence TCR repertoires. Per donor, leukapheresis produced somewhere between about 0.9 and 9.5 billion PBMCs.

Healthy HIV-negative adults with no recently reported acute infections or vaccinations were included as donors. Every donor was a Caucasian adult living in Nashville, Tennessee, USA. CD4+ T cells were enriched by magnetic negative selection, after which naive cells were positively selected on CD45RA and the negative fraction was taken as the memory subset. After blood collection by leukapheresis, PBMCs were isolated using Ficoll-Histopaque density gradient centrifugation and then cryopreserved in the vapor phase of liquid nitrogen. Analytical flow cytometry was used to check the purity and quantity of every magnetically sorted T cell population. From each sorted fraction, genomic DNA was isolated and quantified by UV absorbance on a Nanodrop 2000c. CDR1 is given as WNHNN and CDR2 as SYGVQD, both from the germline V gene (reference sequence). Trimming takes 5 bases from V and 1 base from J, and the germline ends sit 15 bases apart. Counted from cysteine to phenylalanine, this CDR3 has 15 amino acids. Of all the DNA, just the CDR3 is kept, 45 bases in frame from base 1.

Broad study findings and their caveats: The small number of donors limited the genetic and exposure-history diversity represented. Clonotypes shared by all four sorted-subset donors showed higher generation probabilities than non-shared clonotypes. Sharing across four donors was observed for 4.5% to 6.5% of naive CD4, 3.5% of naive CD8, about 2.3% of memory CD4, and about 0.39% of memory CD8 clonotypes. Pairwise subsampling led to the expectation that sequencing depth would affect the degree of clonotype sharing among donors. Even with the large sequencing depth, rarefaction of the sorted-subset datasets indicated that sequencing was incomplete. Sampling was restricted to blood, and TCR repertoires in tissue are likely to differ from TCR repertoires in blood. Estimated clonotype richness was generally larger for naive than for memory subsets.

Using the deep immunoSEQ assay, multiplex PCR amplified TCR CDR3 regions from genomic DNA. Genomic DNA extracted from each cell subset was distributed evenly over all wells of several immunoSEQ 96-well plates, and each plate served as one replicate. Each replicate PCR for sorted subsets received around 200 ng genomic DNA, equal to tens of thousands of T cell genomes. The purified libraries were quantified using a Qubit 3.0 fluorometer, sized with a Bioanalyzer 2100, and then quantified again using the KAPA Library Quantification kit. Every immunoSEQ 96-well plate was sequenced on a separate single-read 150-cycle Illumina NextSeq 550 flow cell. From the authors' description of their analysis: Because the immunoSEQ output included only junctional sequences and no quality scores, the filtering could not be the same as the filtering used for full-length reads. Sequences were annotated with PyIR, a Python wrapper for IgBLAST v1.9, using IMGT germline references to assign V/J genes and CDR3. Reads with weak V/J assignments (E-value above 1e-6), missing CDR3, stop codons, out-of-frame junctions, or ambiguous translated residues were removed. V3J clonotypes were defined as sequences sharing an identical inferred V gene, J gene, and CDR3 amino acid sequence. Percentage overlap between repertoires was calculated by dividing the number of shared unique clonotypes by the size of the smaller repertoire. Three approaches were used to assess repertoire richness: RTK rarefaction, the Chao1 estimator, and Recon v2.1 estimates of unobserved clonotypes. OLGA was used to compute generation probabilities for all TCRbeta clonotypes that the gDNA method yielded from a handful of donors. TCRdb retrieved this table from immuneACCESS and kept in-frame rearrangements only. Not all clones are present; in checked studies, unresolved V genes account for under half, and no reason is known for the remainder. That table furnishes V, J and clone size, whereas the DNA furnished D and trimming. The sample includes 550,000 to 700,000 clones, with more than 70% observed a single time. Around 1.8% of the sample is held by the ten biggest clonotypes.

In regard to this clone: What antigen it recognizes has not been identified. No clone much larger than this one lies a single base away; base qualities are absent.

This sequence was found in a woman in her twenties or thirties in good health. The sample taken for sequencing was memory CD4+ T cells sorted from blood. According to the study, the label for this sample's cell subset or site signals: CD45RA-negative fraction. The chain employs TRBV10-1 and TRBJ2-7, with no confidently assigned D gene. The nucleotide sequence is TGCGCCAGCAGTTCCCAGGACGCACAATCCTACGAGCAGTACTTC. Translated, it gives CASSSQDAQSYEQYF.